This T cell receptor (beta chain) was recorded in a study of blood T cell repertoires in COVID-19. Whole-study context: T cells, B-cell-depleted T cells, or PBMCs provided the cDNA or gDNA that served as material.

The V end lost 6 bases, the J end lost 6 bases, and 20 bases lay between the germline ends. The CDR3 covers 16 residues. The V gene's germline CDR1 is MNHEY and CDR2 SVGEGT. Per the original methods: How many nucleated cells were present was estimated from reference gene primer amplification. The table came from immunoSEQ multiplex PCR; TCRdb's copy has only in-frame clones and leaves some out. V and J calls and clone size are copied from that table; D and trimming were computed from the DNA. The data hold 200,000 to 300,000 clones, with roughly nine tenths observed a single time. The chain carries TRBV6-2 or TRBV6-3 and TRBJ2-2, with a possible D match to TRBD1 (6 bases). The TCR comes from a man aged 55 to 70 who had recovered from COVID-19. What was sequenced was peripheral blood. The DNA for the CDR3 is TGTGCCAGCAGCCCTCAGTGGGGGCCAATAGCCGGGGAGCTGTTTTTT. This sequence encodes CASSPQWGPIAGELFF.